The following is a T cell receptor beta chain sequence with its context. This sample is drawn from a study of cytomegalovirus exposure and HLA in healthy donors. PCR involved 60 Vbeta and 13 Jbeta primers. Sequenced by immunoSEQ multiplex PCR; TCRdb stores in-frame clones only, minus some. The sample shows over 150,000 clones, around 80% of them seen only once. The length of the CDR3 is 11 residues. The ends were cut back, 6 bases at V and 10 bases at J, with 10 bases in the middle. The germline V gene has CDR1 MGHDK and CDR2 SYGVNS. This clonotype was sampled from a woman aged 40-49 years in good health and CMV-seronegative. The sample taken for sequencing was PBMCs. The V call is TRBV25-1, the J call TRBJ2-1, with a possible D match to TRBD2 (6 bases). The CDR3 loop reads CASRGGAEQFF. CDR3 nucleotides: TGTGCCAGCAGGGGGGGAGCCGAGCAGTTCTTC.